Presented here are 28 T cell receptor beta chains from one specimen sequenced in a study of CD8 T cells in Susac syndrome. An input of 0.5 to 1 ug of RNA was subjected to reverse transcription using random hexamers. TCRdb re-derived calls from the immunoSEQ multiplex PCR reads in MiXCR, one entry per CDR3 protein. The repertoire includes some 150,000 distinct CDR3 sequences, around 95% of them detected once, and roughly 0.084% sits in the top ten. Sequencing used CD4+ T cells from PBMCs. The receptors derive from a human donor with Susac syndrome.

V and J are TRBV5-6 and TRBJ2-6; D call uncertain. V shed 6 bases and J shed 1 base, with 5 bases lying between them. The CDR3 has 13 residues. Germline CDR1 is SGHDT and CDR2 is YYEEEE. CDR3 nucleotides: TGTGCCAGCAACGTTTCTGGGGCCAACGTCCTGACTTTC. Residues: CASNVSGANVLTF.

This clonotype showed up just once. The V gene is TRBV12-2, the J gene TRBJ2-5; the table assigns TRBD1, which was not confirmed against the DNA. TRBV12-2 is a known pseudogene. The CDR3 is made up of 14 amino acids. CDR3 loop: CASRLTGQWETQYF. The CDR3 DNA follows: TGTGCAAGTCGCCTGACAGGACAGTGGGAGACCCAGTACTTC.

The chain couples TRBV28 to TRBJ1-5; 8 bases agree with TRBD1. Germline V gives CDR1 MDHEN, CDR2 SYDVKM. Unmatched junction bases numbered 9, after V lost 5 bases and J lost 0 bases. The CDR3 covers 17 residues. The CDR3 loop reads CASSPDREGVSNQPQHF. As DNA, the CDR3 is TGTGCCAGCAGTCCGGACAGGGAAGGGGTTAGCAATCAGCCCCAGCATTTT.

Only one count was recorded for this clonotype. The chain couples TRBV6-6 to TRBJ2-1, with D maybe TRBD1 (8 bases). Between the trimmed V and J ends, which lost 6 bases and 4 bases, there was a span of 13 bases. The germline gives CDR1 MNHNY, CDR2 SVGAGI (reference sequence). The CDR3 is made up of 14 amino acids. The CDR3 is CASRNRGGYNEQFF. The CDR3 bases are TGTGCCAGCAGAAACAGGGGGGGTTACAATGAGCAGTTCTTC.

J is TRBJ2-6 and V is TRBV19; the D is unclear. Germline loops: CDR1 LNHDA, CDR2 SQIVND (reference sequence). The CDR3 runs to 16 residues. Trimming removed 3 bases at V and 0 bases at J, with 9 bases between. CDR3 amino acids: CASSMKQRSGANVLTF. CDR3 nucleotides: TGTGCCAGTAGTATGAAACAACGCTCTGGGGCCAACGTCCTGACTTTC.

The chain employs TRBV20-1 and TRBJ2-1, with unresolved D. Trimming pared 6 bases from V and 3 bases from J, leaving 21 bases between. Germline CDR1 is DFQATT and CDR2 is SNEGSKA (reference sequence). CDR3 length: 16 amino acids. The DNA of the CDR3 is TGCAGTGCCCCGAGCCGGAACTGGGGTGGCTACAATGAGCAGTTCTTC. Protein product: CSAPSRNWGGYNEQFF.

V and J are TRBV7-2 and TRBJ1-2, with 7 bases matching TRBD1. Germline values: CDR1 SGHTA, CDR2 FQGNSA. The CDR3 sequence is 16 residues long. The V and J ends lost 5 bases and 8 bases, in that order; junction bases with no gene match: 17. The CDR3 protein is CASSPGGTGTLTGYTF. DNA for the CDR3: TGTGCCAGCAGCCCAGGGGGAACAGGGACACTCACAGGCTACACCTTC.

The gene calls are TRBV4-1 and TRBJ2-7; D is uncertain. The V gene lost 1 base and the J gene lost 2 bases, with 3 bases spanning the gap. The CDR3 sequence is 12 residues long. Germline V gene lookup returns CDR1 MGHRA and CDR2 YSYEKL. The CDR3 DNA follows: TGCGCCAGCAGCCAAGGGACCTACGAGCAGTACTTC. Its translation is CASSQGTYEQYF.

The chain employs TRBV5-4 and TRBJ1-2; a weak D match, TRBD1 (5 bases). CDR1 SGHNT and CDR2 YYREEE come from the germline V gene (reference sequence). V lost 0 bases, J lost 6 bases, and 9 bases lay in between. This CDR3 is 13 amino acids long. The CDR3 DNA is TGTGCCAGCAGCTTGGCCATGGGGGATGGCTACACCTTC. This translates into CASSLAMGDGYTF.

This chain links TRBV12-3 or TRBV12-4 with TRBJ1-2, with TRBD1 matching over 7 bases. The CDR3 extends over 13 amino acids. V trimming: 6 bases; J trimming: 8 bases; junction bases outside the gene matches: 9. The CDR3 reads CASSSGQATGYTF. CDR3 sequence (DNA): TGTGCCAGCAGCTCCGGACAGGCGACGGGCTACACCTTC.

V and J are TRBV4-1 and TRBJ1-2; D not resolved. Trimming left V 2 bases short and J 4 bases short, with 8 bases between. There are 13 residues in the CDR3. The germline gives CDR1 MGHRA, CDR2 YSYEKL. CDR3 sequence: CASSQTGPYGYTF. CDR3 DNA: TGCGCCAGCAGCCAAACGGGCCCCTATGGCTACACCTTC.

A single count supports this clonotype. This chain links TRBV18 with TRBJ1-1; TRBD1 matches 7 bases. CDR1 and CDR2 from the germline V gene are KGHSH and LQKENI. This CDR3 has 15 residues. J was trimmed by 4 bases and V by 0 bases; bases with no gene match: 5. The CDR3 DNA follows: TGTGCCAGCTCACCACCCTTAAGACAGGGCACTGAAGCTTTCTTT. Its protein product is CASSPPLRQGTEAFF.

The rearrangement links TRBV5-1 to TRBJ2-3, with 9 bases identical to TRBD1. V shed 4 bases, J shed 2 bases, and the junction held 5 bases outside the gene matches. The V gene's germline CDR1 is SGHRS and CDR2 YFSETQ. The CDR3 length is 15 residues. The CDR3 region is CASSLTGGFTDTQYF. The CDR3 DNA follows: TGCGCCAGCAGCCTGACAGGGGGTTTCACAGATACGCAGTATTTT.

The chain couples TRBV18 to TRBJ2-1, with D unresolved. V lost 3 bases and J lost 8, with 5 bases in between. The CDR3 is 11 amino acids. Germline V gene sequence: CDR1 KGHSH, CDR2 LQKENI. In DNA, the CDR3 is TGTGCCAGCTCACCTCAGGATGAGCAGTTCTTC. This codes for CASSPQDEQFF.

The V call is TRBV20-1, the J call TRBJ2-2, with 11 bases identical to TRBD2. In germline, CDR1 is DFQATT, CDR2 SNEGSKA (reference sequence). The CDR3 loop spans 15 amino acids. J lost 3 bases, V lost 3 bases, and 3 bases had no gene match. The CDR3, as DNA: TGCAGTGCTAGCCCTAGCGGGGGGTACACCGGGGAGCTGTTTTTT. Translated: CSASPSGGYTGELFF.

The chain employs TRBV2 and TRBJ1-1, with 7 nucleotides matching TRBD1. CDR3 length equals 15 residues. Per the germline V gene, CDR1 is SNHLY and CDR2 is FYNNEI. With V trimmed by 1 base and J by 8 bases, 10 bases remained unmatched. CDR3 residues: CASSEEGAPFAEAFF. The CDR3 nucleotides read TGTGCCAGCAGTGAAGAGGGGGCGCCCTTTGCCGAAGCTTTCTTT. The entire variable domain, with the rest obtained from reference TRBV2 and TRBJ1-1, is as follows: EPEVTQTPSHQVTQMGQEVILRCVPISNHLYFYWYRQILGQKVEFLVSFYNNEISEKSEIFDDQFSVERPDGSNFTLKIRSTKLEDSAMYFCASSEEGAPFAEAFFGQGTRLTVV.

The rearrangement links TRBV30 to TRBJ2-7; perhaps TRBD2 as D (5 bases). This CDR3 has 16 amino acids. With 4 bases removed from V and 5 bases from J, the gap between germline ends came to 24 bases. The germline V gene encodes CDR1 GTSNPN and CDR2 SVGIG (reference sequence). CDR3 coding DNA: TGTGCCTGGACCCCCCTATTTGAGGGCTGGGAAGACGAGCAGTACTTC. This codes for CAWTPLFEGWEDEQYF.

This sequence joins TRBV25-1 and TRBJ1-1, with TRBD1 identical over 8 bases. The trim removed 5 bases at V and 4 bases at J, leaving 6 bases unmatched. The CDR3 contains 14 residues. From germline, CDR1 is MGHDK and CDR2 SYGVNS. The CDR3 is CASSSGTGSTEAFF. The CDR3 DNA sequence: TGTGCCAGCAGTTCCGGGACAGGATCCACTGAAGCTTTCTTT.

The chain joins TRBV5-4 to TRBJ2-7; 9 bases line up with TRBD1. The CDR3 is made up of 12 amino acids. V shed 4 bases, J shed 9 bases, and the junction held 5 bases outside the gene matches. Germline V gene data show CDR1 as SGHNT and CDR2 as YYREEE (reference sequence). The CDR3 nucleotides are TGTGCCAGCAGCGTCGACAGGGGGAGGCAGTACTTC. Residues: CASSVDRGRQYF.

The V and J genes are TRBV19 and TRBJ2-3; 9 bases fit TRBD2. The CDR3 covers 14 residues. The J segment lost 2 bases and the V segment lost 11 bases, leaving 8 bases of the junction unmatched. Germline CDR1 and CDR2: LNHDA and SQIVND (reference sequence). CDR3 residues: CASWTSEDTDTQYF. CDR3 sequence (DNA): TGTGCCTCATGGACTAGCGAGGACACAGATACGCAGTATTTT.

This clonotype was counted once. CDR3 amino acids: CSAAGGRGGQYEQYF. In nucleotides, the CDR3 is TGCAGTGCAGCGGGAGGCCGGGGGGGGCAATACGAGCAGTACTTC. This chain uses TRBV20-1 with TRBJ2-7, with 9 bases identical to TRBD2. V lost 6 bases and J lost 4; bases outside the gene matches: 13. Germline CDR1 is DFQATT and CDR2 is SNEGSKA (reference sequence). CDR3 size: 15 residues.

The chain has TRBV5-1 and TRBJ2-7, with D possibly TRBD2 on 7 matching bases. CDR1 and CDR2 from the germline V gene are SGHRS and YFSETQ. This CDR3 comprises 15 residues. The V and J ends lost 4 bases and 4 bases respectively, with 18 bases between them. CDR3 residues: CASSTKGGSLYEQYF. CDR3 nucleotide sequence: TGCGCCAGCAGCACCAAGGGGGGGAGTTTGTACGAGCAGTACTTC. Full variable domain (missing parts from reference TRBV5-1 and TRBJ2-7): KAGVTQTPRYLIKTRGQQVTLSCSPISGHRSVSWYQQTPGQGLQFLFEYFSETQRNKGNFPGRFSGRQFSNSRSEMNVSTLELGDSALYLCASSTKGGSLYEQYFGPGTRLTVT.

V gene TRBV6-5 combines with J gene TRBJ2-4; 8 bases are shared with TRBD1. The CDR3 spans 14 residues. J was trimmed by 7 bases and V by 6 bases; bases with no gene match: 8. Germline V gene lookup returns CDR1 MNHEY and CDR2 SVGAGI. Here the CDR3 DNA reads TGTGCCAGCAGAAACCGACAGGGGAGGAACATTCAGTACTTC. This translates into CASRNRQGRNIQYF.

The table lists this clonotype with a few counts. V usage is TRBV6-4 and J usage is TRBJ2-2, with 10 bases identical to TRBD1. Germline CDR1 MRHNA, CDR2 SNTAGT. The CDR3 loop spans 14 amino acids. V shed 7 bases and J 5 bases; nucleotides not matched to a gene: 4. CDR3 sequence: CASTRDRGTGELFF. The CDR3 DNA reads as TGTGCCAGCACCCGGGACAGGGGAACCGGGGAGCTGTTTTTT.

V is TRBV12-5 and J is TRBJ2-1; TRBD2 matches 11 bases. CDR3 size: 17 residues. Germline V gene lookup returns CDR1 LGHNT and CDR2 FRNRAP. With V trimmed by 0 bases and J by 8 bases, 9 bases remained unmatched. The CDR3 here is CASGLVRTSGGGDEQFF. The DNA of the CDR3 is TGTGCTAGTGGTTTGGTACGTACTAGCGGGGGAGGAGATGAGCAGTTCTTC.

The CDR3 reads CSVGRSNTEAFF. The CDR3 nucleotides read TGCAGCGTTGGACGGTCGAACACTGAAGCTTTCTTT. This sequence joins TRBV29-1 and TRBJ1-1; D unclear. In germline, CDR1 is SQVTM, CDR2 ANQGSEA. V was trimmed by 4 bases and J by 1 base, leaving 7 bases between them. The CDR3 length is 12 residues.

CDR3 nucleotides: TGTGCCAGCAACCCGGGACAGGGAGACGGTCAGCCCCAGCATTTT. Translated, it gives CASNPGQGDGQPQHF. This chain connects TRBV7-9 to TRBJ1-5; 9 bases match TRBD1. Trimming took 7 bases from V and 6 from J; bases not matched to a gene: 10. The germline CDR1 and CDR2 sequences are SEHNR and FQNEAQ (reference sequence). There are 15 residues in the CDR3.

The V call is TRBV28, the J call TRBJ2-1, with a tentative D call TRBD2 (6 bases). Germline lookup yields CDR1 MDHEN and CDR2 SYDVKM. There are 13 residues in the CDR3. Deletions cut 5 bases from V and 10 bases from J, with 15 bases between. The CDR3 DNA follows: TGTGCCAGCAGTACCTTCTCGGGAGCAGAGCAGTTCTTC. This translates into CASSTFSGAEQFF.